This paragraph covers one TCR beta chain sequence. Its antigen remains unidentified. V trimming: 0 bases; J trimming: 3 bases; junction bases outside the gene matches: 0. The germline gives CDR1 SGHRS, CDR2 YFSETQ. CDR3 length: 15 residues. All of the isolated RNA was reverse transcribed, so expressed TCRB transcripts were sequenced. The repertoire was sequenced with immunoSEQ multiplex PCR; TCRdb's copy has only in-frame clones and lacks some. The data hold a few hundred thousand clones, with approximately 16% observed a single time. The data were obtained in a study of beta chain features in type 1 diabetes. The wider study: Healthy donors resembled patients in age, gender and cell yields. Overall study findings and caveats: VDJ junctions from patients with type 1 diabetes contained fewer insertions and more deletions. There was a moderate but significant shortening of TCRB CDR3s in all four CD4+ subsets of Type 1 diabetes patients.

Sorted CD4+ subsets: naive, central memory, regulatory, stem cell-like memory (CD45RO/CCR7/CD25/CD127/CD95/CD27 panel). The chain links TRBV5-1 to TRBJ2-6; 7 bases are shared with TRBD2. Sequenced sample: naive CD4+ T cells from blood. The clonotype comes from a woman younger than 35 in good health. Here the CDR3 DNA reads TGCGCCAGCAGCTTGGCTAGCGGTGGGGCCAACGTCCTGACTTTC. Translating gives CASSLASGGANVLTF. Full variable domain (rest looked up from reference TRBV5-1 and TRBJ2-6): KAGVTQTPRYLIKTRGQQVTLSCSPISGHRSVSWYQQTPGQGLQFLFEYFSETQRNKGNFPGRFSGRQFSNSRSEMNVSTLELGDSALYLCASSLASGGANVLTFGAGSRLTVL.